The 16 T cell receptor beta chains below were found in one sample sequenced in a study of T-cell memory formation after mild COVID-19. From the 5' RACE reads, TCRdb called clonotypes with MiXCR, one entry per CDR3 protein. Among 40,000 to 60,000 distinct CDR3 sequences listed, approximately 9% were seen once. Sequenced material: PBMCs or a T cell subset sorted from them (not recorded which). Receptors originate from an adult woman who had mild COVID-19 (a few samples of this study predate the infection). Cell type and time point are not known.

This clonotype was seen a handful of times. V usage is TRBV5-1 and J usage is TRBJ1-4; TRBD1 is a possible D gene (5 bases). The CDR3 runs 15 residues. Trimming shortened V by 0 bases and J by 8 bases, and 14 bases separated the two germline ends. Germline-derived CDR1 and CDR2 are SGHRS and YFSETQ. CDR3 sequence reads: CASSLAGREKEKLFF. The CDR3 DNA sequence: TGCGCCAGCAGCTTGGCAGGGCGGGAAAAAGAAAAACTGTTTTTT.

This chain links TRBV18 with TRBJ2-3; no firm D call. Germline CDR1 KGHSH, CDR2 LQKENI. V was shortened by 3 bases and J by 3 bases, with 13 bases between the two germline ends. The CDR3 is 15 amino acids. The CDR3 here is CASSPLGIRTDTQYF. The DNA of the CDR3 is TGTGCCAGCTCACCCTTAGGGATCCGTACAGATACGCAGTATTTT. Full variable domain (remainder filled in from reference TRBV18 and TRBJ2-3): NAGVMQNPRHLVRRRGQEARLRCSPMKGHSHVYWYRQLPEEGLKFMVYLQKENIIDESGMPKERFSAEFPKEGPSILRIQQVVRGDSAAYFCASSPLGIRTDTQYFGPGTRLTVL.

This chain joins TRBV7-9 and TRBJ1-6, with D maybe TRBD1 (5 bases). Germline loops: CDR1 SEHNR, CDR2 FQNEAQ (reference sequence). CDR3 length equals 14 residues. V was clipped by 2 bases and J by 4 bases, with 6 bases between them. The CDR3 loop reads CASSLPGYNSPLHF. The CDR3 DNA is TGTGCCAGCAGCTTACCAGGGTATAATTCACCCCTCCACTTT.

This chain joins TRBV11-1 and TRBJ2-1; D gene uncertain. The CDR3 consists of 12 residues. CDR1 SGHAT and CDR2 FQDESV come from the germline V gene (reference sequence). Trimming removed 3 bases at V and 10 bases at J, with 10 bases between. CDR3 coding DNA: TGTGCCAGCAGCTTGGTCAGGCGGGAGCAGTTCTTC. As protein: CASSLVRREQFF.

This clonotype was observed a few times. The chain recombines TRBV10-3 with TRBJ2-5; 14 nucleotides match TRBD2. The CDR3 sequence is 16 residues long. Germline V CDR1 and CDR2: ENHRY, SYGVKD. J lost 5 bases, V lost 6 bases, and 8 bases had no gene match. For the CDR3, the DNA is TGTGCCATCAGCTCGGGACTAGCGGGAGCCAGTGAGACCCAGTACTTC. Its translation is CAISSGLAGASETQYF.

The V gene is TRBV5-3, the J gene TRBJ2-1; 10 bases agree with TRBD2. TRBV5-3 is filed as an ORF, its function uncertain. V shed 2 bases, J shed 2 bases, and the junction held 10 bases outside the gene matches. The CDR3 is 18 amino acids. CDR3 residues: CARSLARLAGVTYNEQFF. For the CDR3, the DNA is TGTGCCAGAAGCTTAGCCCGGCTAGCGGGAGTTACCTACAATGAGCAGTTCTTC.

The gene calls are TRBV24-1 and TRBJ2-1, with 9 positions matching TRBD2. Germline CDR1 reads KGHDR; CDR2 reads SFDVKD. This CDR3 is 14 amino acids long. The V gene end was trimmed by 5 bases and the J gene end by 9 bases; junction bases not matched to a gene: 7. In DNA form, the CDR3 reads TGTGCCACCAGTGTTTCGACTAGCGGTAGTGAGCAGTTCTTC. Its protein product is CATSVSTSGSEQFF.

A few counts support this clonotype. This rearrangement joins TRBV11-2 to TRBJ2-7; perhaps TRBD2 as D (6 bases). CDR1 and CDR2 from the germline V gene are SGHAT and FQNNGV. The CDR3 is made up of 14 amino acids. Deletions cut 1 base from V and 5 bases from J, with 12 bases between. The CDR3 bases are TGTGCCAGCAGCTTAGGGGGACTCGGGAACGAGCAGTACTTC. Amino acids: CASSLGGLGNEQYF.

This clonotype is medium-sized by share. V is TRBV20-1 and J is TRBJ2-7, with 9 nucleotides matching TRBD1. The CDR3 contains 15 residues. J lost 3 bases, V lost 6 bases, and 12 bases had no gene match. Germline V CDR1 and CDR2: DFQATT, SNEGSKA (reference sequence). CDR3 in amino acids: CSATFKGQGNYEQYF. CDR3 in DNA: TGCAGTGCCACCTTTAAAGGACAGGGGAACTACGAGCAGTACTTC.

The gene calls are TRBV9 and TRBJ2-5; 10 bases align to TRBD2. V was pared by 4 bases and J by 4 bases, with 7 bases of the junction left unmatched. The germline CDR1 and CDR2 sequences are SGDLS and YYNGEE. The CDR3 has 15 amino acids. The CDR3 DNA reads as TGTGCCAGCAGCCTGGGACTAGCGAGGCTAGAGACCCAGTACTTC. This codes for CASSLGLARLETQYF.

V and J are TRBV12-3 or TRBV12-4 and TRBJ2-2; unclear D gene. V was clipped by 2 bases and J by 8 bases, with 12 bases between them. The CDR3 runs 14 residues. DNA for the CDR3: TGTGCCAGCAGTTTAAGAGGATTTGCGGGGGAGCTGTTTTTT. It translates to CASSLRGFAGELFF.

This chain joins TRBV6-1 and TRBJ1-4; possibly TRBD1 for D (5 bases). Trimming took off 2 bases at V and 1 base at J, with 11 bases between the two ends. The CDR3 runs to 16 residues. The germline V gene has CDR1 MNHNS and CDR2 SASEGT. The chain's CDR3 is CASSERRGLTNEKLFF. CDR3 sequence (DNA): TGTGCCAGCAGTGAACGGAGGGGACTAACTAATGAAAAACTGTTTTTT.

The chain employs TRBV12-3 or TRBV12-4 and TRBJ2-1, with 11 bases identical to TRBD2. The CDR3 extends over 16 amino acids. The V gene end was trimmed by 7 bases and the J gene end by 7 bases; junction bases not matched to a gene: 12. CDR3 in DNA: TGTGCCAGCACAGTGGGACTAGCGGCGCTTAATAATGAGCAGTTCTTC. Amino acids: CASTVGLAALNNEQFF.

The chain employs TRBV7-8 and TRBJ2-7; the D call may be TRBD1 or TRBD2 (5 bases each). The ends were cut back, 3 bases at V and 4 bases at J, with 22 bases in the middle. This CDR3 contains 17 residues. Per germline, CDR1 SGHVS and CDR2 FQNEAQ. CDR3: CASSFMMGVTVGYEQYF. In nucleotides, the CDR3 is TGTGCCAGCAGCTTCATGATGGGGGTGACCGTCGGATACGAGCAGTACTTC.

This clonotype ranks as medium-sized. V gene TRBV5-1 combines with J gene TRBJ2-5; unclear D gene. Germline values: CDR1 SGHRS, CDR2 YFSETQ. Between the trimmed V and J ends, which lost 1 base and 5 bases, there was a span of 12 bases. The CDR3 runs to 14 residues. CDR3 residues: CASSLFIYEETQYF. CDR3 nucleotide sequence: TGCGCCAGCAGCTTGTTCATCTACGAGGAGACCCAGTACTTC.

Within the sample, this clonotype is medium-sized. The CDR3 nucleotides read TGTGCCAGCGCATTGAGGACAGGGGGCAATGAGCAGTTCTTC. Translated, it gives CASALRTGGNEQFF. The chain links TRBV6-5 to TRBJ2-1; TRBD1 matches at 10 bases. The V segment lost 8 bases and the J segment 6 bases; nucleotides outside the gene matches: 7. Germline CDR1 is MNHEY and CDR2 is SVGAGI. There are 14 residues in the CDR3.